This T cell receptor (beta chain) was found in a study of blood T cell repertoires in COVID-19. Adults between roughly 18 and 89 years of age took part from 20 to 25 US areas. Participants' own reports of clinical history determined their cohort assignment. Assay used: immunoSEQ multiplex PCR; TCRdb lists only in-frame clones, some missing. The table shows 320,000 or so clones, with roughly 90% occurring only once. This clonotype was obtained from a man in his fifties or sixties who had recovered from COVID-19. The material sequenced was PBMCs or T cells enriched from blood (not recorded which).

The CDR3: CASSQELYGYTF. Here the CDR3 DNA reads TGTGCCAGCAGCCAAGAACTATATGGCTACACCTTC. The chain is built from TRBV3-1 (or the pseudogene TRBV3-2) and TRBJ1-2; D is undetermined. CDR3 size: 12 residues. The V gene's germline CDR1 is LGHDT and CDR2 YNNKEL (reference sequence). Trimming shortened V by 0 bases and J by 5 bases, and 4 bases separated the two germline ends.